This entry concerns a single TCR beta chain. The antigen is unknown. This sample is part of a study of T-cell memory formation after mild COVID-19. The V gene end was trimmed by 9 bases and the J gene end by 2 bases; junction bases not matched to a gene: 8. There are 14 residues in the CDR3. Germline V gene sequence: CDR1 KGHDR, CDR2 SFDVKD. Findings and limits, study-wide: Contracting CD8+ clones were enriched in EMRA, CD4+ mainly in CM and EM.

TCRdb re-analysed the 5' RACE reads in MiXCR, keeping a single row per CDR3 protein. The sample yields approximately 260,000 distinct CDR3 sequences, roughly 18% seen once. This TCR was sampled from a man aged 18 to 29 who had mild COVID-19 (a few samples of this study predate the infection). Cell type and time point are not known. V and J are TRBV24-1 and TRBJ1-2; the match to TRBD1 covers 7 bases. Sequencing input: PBMCs or a T cell subset sorted from them (not recorded which). DNA for the CDR3: TGTGCCACCCGAAGGAGGGGGCTCAACTATGGCTACACCTTC. The encoded protein is CATRRRGLNYGYTF.